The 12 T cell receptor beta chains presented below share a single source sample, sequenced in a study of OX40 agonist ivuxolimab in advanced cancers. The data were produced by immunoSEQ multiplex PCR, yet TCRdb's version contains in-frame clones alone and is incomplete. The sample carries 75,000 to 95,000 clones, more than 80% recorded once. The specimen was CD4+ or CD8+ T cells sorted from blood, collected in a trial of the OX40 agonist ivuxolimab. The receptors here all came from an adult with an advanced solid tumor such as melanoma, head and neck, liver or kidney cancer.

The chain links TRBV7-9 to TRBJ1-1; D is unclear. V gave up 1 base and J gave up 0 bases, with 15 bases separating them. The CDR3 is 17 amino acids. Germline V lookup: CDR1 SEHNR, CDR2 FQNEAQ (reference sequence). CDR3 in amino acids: CASSLEVVFNLNTEAFF. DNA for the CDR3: TGTGCCAGCAGCTTAGAGGTAGTCTTCAACTTGAACACTGAAGCTTTCTTT. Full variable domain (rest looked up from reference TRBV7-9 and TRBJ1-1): DTGVSQNPRHKITKRGQNVTFRCDPISEHNRLYWYRQTLGQGPEFLTYFQNEAQLEKSRLLSDRFSAERPKGSFSTLEIQRTEQGDSAMYLCASSLEVVFNLNTEAFFGQGTRLTVV.

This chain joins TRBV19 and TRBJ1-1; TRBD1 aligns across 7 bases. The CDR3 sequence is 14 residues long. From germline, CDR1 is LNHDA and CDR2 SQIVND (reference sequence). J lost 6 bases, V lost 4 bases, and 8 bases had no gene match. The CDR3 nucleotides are TGTGCCAGTAGTAATGGACAGGTCGAACCTGAAGCTTTCTTT. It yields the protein CASSNGQVEPEAFF.

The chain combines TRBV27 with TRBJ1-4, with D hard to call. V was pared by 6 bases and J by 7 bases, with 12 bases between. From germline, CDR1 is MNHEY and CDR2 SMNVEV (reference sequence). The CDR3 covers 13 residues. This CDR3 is CASSGSGGEKLFF. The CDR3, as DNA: TGTGCCAGCAGCGGCAGTGGAGGTGAAAAACTGTTTTTT.

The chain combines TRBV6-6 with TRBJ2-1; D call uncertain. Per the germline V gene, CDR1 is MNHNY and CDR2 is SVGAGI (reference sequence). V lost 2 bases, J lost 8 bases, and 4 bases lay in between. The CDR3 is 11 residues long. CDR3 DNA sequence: TGTGCCAGCAGTTACCTCCATGAGCAGTTCTTC. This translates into CASSYLHEQFF.

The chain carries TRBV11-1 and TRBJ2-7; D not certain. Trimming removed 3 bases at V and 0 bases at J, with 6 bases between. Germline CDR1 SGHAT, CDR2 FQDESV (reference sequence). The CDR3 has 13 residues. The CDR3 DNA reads TGTGCCAGCAGCTTCACAGTCTCCTACGAGCAGTACTTC. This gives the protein CASSFTVSYEQYF.

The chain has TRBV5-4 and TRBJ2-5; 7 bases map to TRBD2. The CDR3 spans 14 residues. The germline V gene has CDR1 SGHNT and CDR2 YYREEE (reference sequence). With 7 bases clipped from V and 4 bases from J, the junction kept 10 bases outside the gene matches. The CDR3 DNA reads TGTGCCAGCCGCCCCTCGGGGGGTTTAGAGACCCAGTACTTC. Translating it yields CASRPSGGLETQYF.

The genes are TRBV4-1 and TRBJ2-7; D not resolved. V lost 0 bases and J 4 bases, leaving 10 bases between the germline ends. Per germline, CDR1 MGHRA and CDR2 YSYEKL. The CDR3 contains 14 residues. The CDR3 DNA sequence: TGCGCCAGCAGCCAAGATCGGGCAGTTTACGAGCAGTACTTC. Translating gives CASSQDRAVYEQYF.

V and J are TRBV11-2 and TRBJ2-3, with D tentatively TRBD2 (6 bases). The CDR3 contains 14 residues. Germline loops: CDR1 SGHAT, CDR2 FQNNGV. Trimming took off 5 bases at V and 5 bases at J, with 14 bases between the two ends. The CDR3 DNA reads TGTGCCAGCAGCCCACTCCCCGGGAGAGATACGCAGTATTTT. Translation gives CASSPLPGRDTQYF.

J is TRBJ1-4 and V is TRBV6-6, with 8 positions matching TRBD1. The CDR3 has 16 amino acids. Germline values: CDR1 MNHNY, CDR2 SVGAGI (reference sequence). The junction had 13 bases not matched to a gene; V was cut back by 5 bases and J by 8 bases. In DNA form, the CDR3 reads TGTGCCAGCAGTAATCCGACAGGGGAGACTGGGGAAAAACTGTTTTTT. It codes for CASSNPTGETGEKLFF.

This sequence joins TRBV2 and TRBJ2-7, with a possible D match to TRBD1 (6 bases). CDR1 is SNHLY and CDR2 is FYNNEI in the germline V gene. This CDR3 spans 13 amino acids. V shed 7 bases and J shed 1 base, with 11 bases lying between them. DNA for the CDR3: TGTGCCAGCACCCCCGGACAGTCCTACGAGCAGTACTTC. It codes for CASTPGQSYEQYF.

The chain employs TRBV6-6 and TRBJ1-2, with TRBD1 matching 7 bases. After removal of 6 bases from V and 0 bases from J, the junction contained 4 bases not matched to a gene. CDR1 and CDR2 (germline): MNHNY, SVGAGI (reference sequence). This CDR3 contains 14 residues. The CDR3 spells CASRRTGTNYGYTF. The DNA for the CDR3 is TGTGCCAGCAGGAGGACAGGCACTAACTATGGCTACACCTTC.

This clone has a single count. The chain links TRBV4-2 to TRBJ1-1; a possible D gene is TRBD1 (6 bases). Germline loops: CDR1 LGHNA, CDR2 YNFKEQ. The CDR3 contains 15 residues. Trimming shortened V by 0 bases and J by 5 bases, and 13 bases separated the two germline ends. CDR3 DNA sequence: TGTGCCAGCAGCCAAGATTTAGGGGGACCAACTGAAGCTTTCTTT. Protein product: CASSQDLGGPTEAFF.